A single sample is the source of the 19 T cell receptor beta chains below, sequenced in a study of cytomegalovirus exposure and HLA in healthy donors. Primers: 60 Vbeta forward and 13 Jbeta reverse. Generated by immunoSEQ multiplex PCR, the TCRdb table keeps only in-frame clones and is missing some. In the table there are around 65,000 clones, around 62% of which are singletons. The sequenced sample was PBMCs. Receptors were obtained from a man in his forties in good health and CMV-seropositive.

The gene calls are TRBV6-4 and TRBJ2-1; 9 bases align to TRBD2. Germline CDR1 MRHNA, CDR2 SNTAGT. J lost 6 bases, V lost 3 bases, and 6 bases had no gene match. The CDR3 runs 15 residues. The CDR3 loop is CASSERGGSVNEQFF. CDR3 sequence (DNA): TGTGCCAGCAGTGAGCGGGGGGGGAGTGTCAATGAGCAGTTCTTC.

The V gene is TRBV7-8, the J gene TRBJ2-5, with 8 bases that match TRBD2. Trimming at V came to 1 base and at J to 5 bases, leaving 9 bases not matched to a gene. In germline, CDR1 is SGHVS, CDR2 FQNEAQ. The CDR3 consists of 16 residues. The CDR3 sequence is CASSLVGGGPSETQYF. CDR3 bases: TGTGCCAGCAGCTTAGTCGGGGGGGGGCCGTCGGAGACCCAGTACTTC.

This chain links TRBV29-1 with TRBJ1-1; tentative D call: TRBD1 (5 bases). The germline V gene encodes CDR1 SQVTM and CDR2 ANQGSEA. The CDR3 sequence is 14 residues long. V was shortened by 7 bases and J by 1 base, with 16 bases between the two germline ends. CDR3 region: CSAPGVGANTEAFF. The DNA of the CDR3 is TGCAGCGCCCCGGGGGTCGGGGCGAACACTGAAGCTTTCTTT. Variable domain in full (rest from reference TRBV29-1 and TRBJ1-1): SAVISQKPSRDICQRGTSLTIQCQVDSQVTMMFWYRQQPGQSLTLIATANQGSEATYESGFVIDKFPISRPNLTFSTLTVSNMSPEDSSIYLCSAPGVGANTEAFFGQGTRLTVV.

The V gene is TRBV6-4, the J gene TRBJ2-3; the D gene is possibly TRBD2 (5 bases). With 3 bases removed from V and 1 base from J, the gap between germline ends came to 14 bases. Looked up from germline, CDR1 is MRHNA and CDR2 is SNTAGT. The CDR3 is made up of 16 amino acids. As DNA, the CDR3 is TGTGCCAGCAGTGAAAGGACTGCTCTTGGCACAGATACGCAGTATTTT. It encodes CASSERTALGTDTQYF.

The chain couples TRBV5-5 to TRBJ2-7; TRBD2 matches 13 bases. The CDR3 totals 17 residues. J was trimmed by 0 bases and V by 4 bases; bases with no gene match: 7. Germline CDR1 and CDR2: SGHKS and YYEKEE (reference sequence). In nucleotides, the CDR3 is TGTGCCAGCAGCCCGGGACTAGCGGGATTTAGCTCCTACGAGCAGTACTTC. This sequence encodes CASSPGLAGFSSYEQYF.

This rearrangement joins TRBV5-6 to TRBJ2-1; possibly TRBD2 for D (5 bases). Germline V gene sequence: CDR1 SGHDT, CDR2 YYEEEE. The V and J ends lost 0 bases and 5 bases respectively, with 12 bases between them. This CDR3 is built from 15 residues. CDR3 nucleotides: TGTGCCAGCAGCTTGGGTGGTCTAGCCCACAATGAGCAGTTCTTC. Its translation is CASSLGGLAHNEQFF.

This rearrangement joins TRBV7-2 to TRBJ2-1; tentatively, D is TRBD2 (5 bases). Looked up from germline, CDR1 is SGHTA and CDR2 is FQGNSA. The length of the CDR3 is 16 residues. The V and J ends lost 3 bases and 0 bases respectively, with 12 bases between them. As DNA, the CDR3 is TGTGCCAGCAGCTTCCCGCCGGGGATCTCCTACAATGAGCAGTTCTTC. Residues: CASSFPPGISYNEQFF. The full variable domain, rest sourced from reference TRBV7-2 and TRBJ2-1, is GAGVSQSPSNKVTEKGKDVELRCDPISGHTALYWYRQSLGQGLEFLIYFQGNSAPDKSGLPSDRFSAERTGGSVSTLTIQRTQQEDSAVYLCASSFPPGISYNEQFFGPGTRLTVL.

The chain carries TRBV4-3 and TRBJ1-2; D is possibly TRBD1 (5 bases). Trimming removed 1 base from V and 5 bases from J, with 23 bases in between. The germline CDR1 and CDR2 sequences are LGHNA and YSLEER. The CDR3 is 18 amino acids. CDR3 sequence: CASSQVDRGGPRGYGYTF. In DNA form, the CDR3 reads TGCGCCAGCAGCCAAGTCGACCGGGGGGGACCCCGGGGGTATGGCTACACCTTC.

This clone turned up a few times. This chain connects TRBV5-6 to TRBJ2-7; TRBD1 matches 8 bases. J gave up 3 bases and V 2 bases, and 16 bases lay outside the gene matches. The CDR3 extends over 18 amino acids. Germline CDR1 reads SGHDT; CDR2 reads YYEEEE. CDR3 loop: CASSFYKGQGAFFYEQYF. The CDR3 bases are TGTGCCAGCAGCTTTTATAAAGGGCAGGGGGCTTTTTTCTACGAGCAGTACTTC.

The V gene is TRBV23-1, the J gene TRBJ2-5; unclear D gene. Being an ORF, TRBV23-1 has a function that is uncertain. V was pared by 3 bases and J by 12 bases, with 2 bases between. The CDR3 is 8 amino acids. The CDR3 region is CASSHKYF. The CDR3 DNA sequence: TGCGCCAGCAGTCATAAGTACTTC.

The CDR3 DNA sequence: TGTGCCAGCAGACCAGGGAGGATGAACACTGAAGCTTTCTTT. It is translated as CASRPGRMNTEAFF. The rearrangement joins TRBV2 to TRBJ1-1, with TRBD1 as a possible D gene (5 bases). CDR3 size: 14 residues. V shed 6 bases and J shed 0 bases, with 11 bases lying between them. Looked up from germline, CDR1 is SNHLY and CDR2 is FYNNEI.

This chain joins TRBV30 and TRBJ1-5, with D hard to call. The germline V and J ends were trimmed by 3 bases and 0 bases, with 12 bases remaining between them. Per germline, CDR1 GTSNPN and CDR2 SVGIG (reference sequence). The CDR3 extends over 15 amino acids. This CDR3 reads CAWRGTGYSNQPQHF. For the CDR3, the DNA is TGTGCCTGGAGGGGAACGGGGTATAGCAATCAGCCCCAGCATTTT.

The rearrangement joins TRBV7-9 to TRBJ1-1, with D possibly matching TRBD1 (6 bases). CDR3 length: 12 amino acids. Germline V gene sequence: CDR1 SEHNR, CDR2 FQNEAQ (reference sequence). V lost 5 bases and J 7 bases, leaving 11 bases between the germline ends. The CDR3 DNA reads TGTGCCAGCAGCCTCCAGGGGATTGAAGCTTTCTTT. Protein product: CASSLQGIEAFF. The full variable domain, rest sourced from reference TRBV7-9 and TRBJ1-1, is DTGVSQNPRHKITKRGQNVTFRCDPISEHNRLYWYRQTLGQGPEFLTYFQNEAQLEKSRLLSDRFSAERPKGSFSTLEIQRTEQGDSAMYLCASSLQGIEAFFGQGTRLTVV.

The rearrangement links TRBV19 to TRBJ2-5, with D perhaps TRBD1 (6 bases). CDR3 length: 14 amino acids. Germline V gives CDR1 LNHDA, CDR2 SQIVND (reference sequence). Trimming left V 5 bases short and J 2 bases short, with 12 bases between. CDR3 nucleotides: TGTGCCAGTAGTTCCGGGACAAAGCAAGAGACCCAGTACTTC. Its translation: CASSSGTKQETQYF.

This chain's CDR3 is CASSLGLAGVHYEQFF. The CDR3 coding sequence is TGTGCCAGCAGCTTGGGACTAGCGGGAGTTCACTATGAGCAGTTCTTC. The V and J genes are TRBV13 and TRBJ2-1; 14 nucleotides align to TRBD2. The CDR3 totals 16 residues. J lost 8 bases, V lost 3 bases, and 6 bases had no gene match. Germline CDR1 is PRHDT and CDR2 is FYEKMQ (reference sequence).

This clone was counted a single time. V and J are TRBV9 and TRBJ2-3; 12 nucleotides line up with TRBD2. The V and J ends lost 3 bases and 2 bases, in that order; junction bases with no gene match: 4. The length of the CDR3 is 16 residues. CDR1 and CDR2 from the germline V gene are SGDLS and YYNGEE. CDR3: CASSGTSGRTTDTQYF. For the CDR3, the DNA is TGTGCCAGCAGCGGAACTAGCGGGAGGACCACAGATACGCAGTATTTT.

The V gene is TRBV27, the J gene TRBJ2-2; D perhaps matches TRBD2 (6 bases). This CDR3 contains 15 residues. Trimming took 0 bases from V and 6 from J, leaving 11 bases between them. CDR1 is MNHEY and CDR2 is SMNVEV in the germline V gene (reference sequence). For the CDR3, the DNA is TGTGCCAGCAGTTTATCGTCGGGGGTAGCCGGGGAGCTGTTTTTT. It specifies CASSLSSGVAGELFF.

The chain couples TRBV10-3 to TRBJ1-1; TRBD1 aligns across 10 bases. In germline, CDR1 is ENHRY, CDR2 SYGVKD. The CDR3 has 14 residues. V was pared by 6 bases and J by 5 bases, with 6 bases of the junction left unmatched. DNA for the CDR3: TGTGCCATCAGCTCGGGACAGGGGTCAACTGAAGCTTTCTTT. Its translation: CAISSGQGSTEAFF.

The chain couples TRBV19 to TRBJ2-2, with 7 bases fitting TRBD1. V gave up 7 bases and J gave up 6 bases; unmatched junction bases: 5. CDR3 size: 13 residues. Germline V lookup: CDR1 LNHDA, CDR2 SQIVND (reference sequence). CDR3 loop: CASTWGQSGELFF. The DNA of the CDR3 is TGTGCCAGTACATGGGGACAGTCCGGGGAGCTGTTTTTT.